This record looks at one T cell receptor beta chain sequence and its context. Its antigen is undetermined. These data originate in a study of cytomegalovirus exposure and HLA in healthy donors. Findings of the study overall: Reportedly, TCR beta sequences accurately predicted HLA-A and HLA-B alleles in most subjects. Relative to equally common others, HLA-associated TCR beta chains showed greater clonal expansion in a later analysis. Researchers reported that three CMV-associated chains were confirmed in vitro as CMV antigen-specific.

The trim removed 2 bases at V and 9 bases at J, leaving 2 bases unmatched. The CDR3 consists of 14 residues. CDR1 and CDR2 from the germline V gene are SEHNR and FQNEAQ (reference sequence). The PCR contained 60 Vbeta and 13 Jbeta primers. The repertoire was sequenced with immunoSEQ multiplex PCR; TCRdb's copy has only in-frame clones and lacks some. The table lists approximately 170,000 clones, around two thirds of them singletons. The receptor's source is a man aged 50-59 years in good health and CMV-seronegative. The sample taken for sequencing was PBMCs. The chain joins TRBV7-9 to TRBJ1-6; 9 nucleotides align to TRBD1. CDR3 nucleotide sequence: TGTGCCAGCAGCTTAACAGGGGGCCGTTCACCCCTCCACTTT. Residues: CASSLTGGRSPLHF.